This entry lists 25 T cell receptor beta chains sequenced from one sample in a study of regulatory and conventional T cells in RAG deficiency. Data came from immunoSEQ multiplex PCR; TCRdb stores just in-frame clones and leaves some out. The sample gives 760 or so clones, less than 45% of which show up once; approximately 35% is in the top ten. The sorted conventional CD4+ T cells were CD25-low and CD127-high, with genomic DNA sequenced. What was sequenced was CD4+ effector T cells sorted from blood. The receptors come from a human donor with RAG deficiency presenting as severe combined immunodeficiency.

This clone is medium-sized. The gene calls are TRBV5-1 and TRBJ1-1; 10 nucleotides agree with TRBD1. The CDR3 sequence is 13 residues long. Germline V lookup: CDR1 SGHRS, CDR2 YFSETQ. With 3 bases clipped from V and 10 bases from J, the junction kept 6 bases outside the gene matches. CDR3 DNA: TGCGCCAGCAGCTCCTTAAGGACAGGGGGAGCTTTCTTT. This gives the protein CASSSLRTGGAFF.

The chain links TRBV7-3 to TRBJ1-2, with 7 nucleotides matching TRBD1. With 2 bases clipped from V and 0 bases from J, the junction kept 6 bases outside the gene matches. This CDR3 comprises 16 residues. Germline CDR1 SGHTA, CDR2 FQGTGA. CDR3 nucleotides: TGTGCCAGCAGCTTAGGGCTGGGGACAGCTAACTATGGCTACACCTTC. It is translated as CASSLGLGTANYGYTF. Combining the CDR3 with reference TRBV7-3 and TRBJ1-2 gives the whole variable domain GAGVSQTPSNKVTEKGKYVELRCDPISGHTALYWYRQSLGQGPEFLIYFQGTGAADDSGLPNDRFFAVRPEGSVSTLKIQRTERGDSAVYLCASSLGLGTANYGYTFGSGTRLTVV.

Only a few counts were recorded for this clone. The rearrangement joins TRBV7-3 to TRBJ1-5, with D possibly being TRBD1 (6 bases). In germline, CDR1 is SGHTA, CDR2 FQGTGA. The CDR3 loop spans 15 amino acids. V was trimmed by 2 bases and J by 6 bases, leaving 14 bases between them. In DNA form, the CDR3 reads TGTGCCAGCAGCTTAGGAGACAGGTTTCGTCAGCCCCAGCATTTT. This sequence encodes CASSLGDRFRQPQHF. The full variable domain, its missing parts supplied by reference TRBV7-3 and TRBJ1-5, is GAGVSQTPSNKVTEKGKYVELRCDPISGHTALYWYRQSLGQGPEFLIYFQGTGAADDSGLPNDRFFAVRPEGSVSTLKIQRTERGDSAVYLCASSLGDRFRQPQHFGDGTRLSIL.

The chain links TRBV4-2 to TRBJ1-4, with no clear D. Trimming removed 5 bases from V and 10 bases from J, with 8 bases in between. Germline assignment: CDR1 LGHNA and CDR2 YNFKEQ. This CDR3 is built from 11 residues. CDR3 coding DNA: TGTGCCAGCAGCTTAGAGCTAAAACTGTTTTTT. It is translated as CASSLELKLFF.

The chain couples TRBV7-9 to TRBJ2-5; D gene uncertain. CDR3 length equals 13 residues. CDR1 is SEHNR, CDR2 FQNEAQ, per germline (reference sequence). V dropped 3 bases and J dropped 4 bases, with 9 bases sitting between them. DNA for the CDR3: TGTGCCAGCAGCTTTGCATCGGGAGAGACCCAGTACTTC. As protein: CASSFASGETQYF.

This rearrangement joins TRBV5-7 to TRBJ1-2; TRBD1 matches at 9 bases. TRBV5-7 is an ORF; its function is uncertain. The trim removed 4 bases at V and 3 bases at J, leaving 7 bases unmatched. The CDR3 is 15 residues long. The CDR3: CASSVRTGGDYGYTF. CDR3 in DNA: TGTGCCAGCAGCGTGCGAACAGGGGGCGACTATGGCTACACCTTC.

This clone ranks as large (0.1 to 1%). The CDR3 region has the DNA TGTGCCAGCAGGGGAGCGTATGGCTACACCTTC. Protein: CASRGAYGYTF. The genes are TRBV7-2 and TRBJ1-2; D uncertain. Per germline, CDR1 SGHTA and CDR2 FQGNSA. V was clipped by 6 bases and J by 5 bases, with 7 bases between them. This CDR3 has 11 amino acids.

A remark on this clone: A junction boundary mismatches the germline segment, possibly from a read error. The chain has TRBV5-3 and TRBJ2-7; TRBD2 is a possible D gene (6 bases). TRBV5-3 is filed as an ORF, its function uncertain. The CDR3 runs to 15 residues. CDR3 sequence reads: CASSLDPRGWGEQYF. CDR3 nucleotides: TGTGCCAGCAGCTTGGATCCGCGGGGTTGGGGGGAGCAGTACTTC.

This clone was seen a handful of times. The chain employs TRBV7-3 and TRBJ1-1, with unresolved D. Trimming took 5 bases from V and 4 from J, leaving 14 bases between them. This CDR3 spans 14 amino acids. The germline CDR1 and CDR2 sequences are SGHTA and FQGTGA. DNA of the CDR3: TGTGCCAGCAGCCCGCTCCAGTGGGGCACTGAAGCTTTCTTT. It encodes CASSPLQWGTEAFF.

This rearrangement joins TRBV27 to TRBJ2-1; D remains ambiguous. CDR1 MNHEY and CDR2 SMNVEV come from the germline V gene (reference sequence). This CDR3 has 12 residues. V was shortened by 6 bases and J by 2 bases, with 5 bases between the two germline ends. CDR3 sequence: CASSSTYNEQFF. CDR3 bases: TGTGCCAGCAGCTCAACCTACAATGAGCAGTTCTTC.

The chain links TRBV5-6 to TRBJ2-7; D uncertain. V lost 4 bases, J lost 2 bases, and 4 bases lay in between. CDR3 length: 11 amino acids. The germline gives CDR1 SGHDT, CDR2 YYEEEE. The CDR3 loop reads CASSRAYEQYF. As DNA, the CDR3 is TGTGCCAGCAGCCGCGCCTACGAGCAGTACTTC.

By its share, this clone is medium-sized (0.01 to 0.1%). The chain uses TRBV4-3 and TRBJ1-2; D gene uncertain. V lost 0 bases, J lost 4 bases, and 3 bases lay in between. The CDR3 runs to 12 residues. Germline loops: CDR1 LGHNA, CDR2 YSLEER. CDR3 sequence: CASSQEGYGYTF. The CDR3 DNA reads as TGCGCCAGCAGCCAAGAGGGCTATGGCTACACCTTC.

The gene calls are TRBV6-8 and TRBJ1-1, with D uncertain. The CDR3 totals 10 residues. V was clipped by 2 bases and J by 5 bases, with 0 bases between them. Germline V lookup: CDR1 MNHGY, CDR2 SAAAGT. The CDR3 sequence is CASSYTEAFF. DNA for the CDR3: TGTGCCAGCAGTTACACTGAAGCTTTCTTT.

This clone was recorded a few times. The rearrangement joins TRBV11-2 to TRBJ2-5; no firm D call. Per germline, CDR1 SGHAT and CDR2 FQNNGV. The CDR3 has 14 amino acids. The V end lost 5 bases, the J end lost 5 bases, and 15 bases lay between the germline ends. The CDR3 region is CASSPPTGTETQYF. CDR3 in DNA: TGTGCCAGCAGCCCGCCGACCGGCACCGAGACCCAGTACTTC.

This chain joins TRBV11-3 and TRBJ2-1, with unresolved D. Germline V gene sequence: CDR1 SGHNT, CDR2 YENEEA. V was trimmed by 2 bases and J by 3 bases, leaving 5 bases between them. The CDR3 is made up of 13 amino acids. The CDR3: CASSLPLYNEQFF. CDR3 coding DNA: TGTGCCAGCAGCTTACCCCTCTACAATGAGCAGTTCTTC.

This chain's CDR3 is CASSYYGYTF. DNA for the CDR3: TGTGCCAGCAGTTATTATGGCTACACCTTC. The J gene is TRBJ1-2, the V gene TRBV6-6; no definite D call. Germline assignment: CDR1 MNHNY and CDR2 SVGAGI (reference sequence). The CDR3 covers 10 residues. The V and J ends lost 3 bases and 5 bases respectively, with 1 base between them.

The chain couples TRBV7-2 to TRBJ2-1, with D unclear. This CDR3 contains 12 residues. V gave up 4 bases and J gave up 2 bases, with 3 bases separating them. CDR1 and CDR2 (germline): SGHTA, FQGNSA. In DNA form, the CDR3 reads TGTGCCAGCAGCTCAACCTACAATGAGCAGTTCTTC. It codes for CASSSTYNEQFF.

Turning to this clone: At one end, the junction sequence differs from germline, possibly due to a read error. CDR3 DNA: TGTGCCAGCAGTTCTAGAGGCCGGGGACAGCCCCAGCATTTT. Its translation: CASSSRGRGQPQHF. The chain recombines TRBV10-3 with TRBJ1-5; D is unresolved. Germline CDR1 reads ENHRY; CDR2 reads SYGVKD. The CDR3 contains 14 residues.

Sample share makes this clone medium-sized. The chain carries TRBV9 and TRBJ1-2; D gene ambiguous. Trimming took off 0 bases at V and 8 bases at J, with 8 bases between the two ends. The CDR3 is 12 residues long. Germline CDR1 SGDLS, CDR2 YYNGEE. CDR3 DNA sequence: TGTGCCAGCAGCGTAGGCCCGCGGGGCTACACCTTC. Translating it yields CASSVGPRGYTF.

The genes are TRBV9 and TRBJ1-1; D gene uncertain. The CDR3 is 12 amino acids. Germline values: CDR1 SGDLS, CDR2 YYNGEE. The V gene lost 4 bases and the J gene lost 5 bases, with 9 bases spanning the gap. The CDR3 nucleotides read TGTGCCAGCAGCCCTCAAGGAACTGAAGCTTTCTTT. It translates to CASSPQGTEAFF. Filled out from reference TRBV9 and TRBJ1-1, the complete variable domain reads DSGVTQTPKHLITATGQRVTLRCSPRSGDLSVYWYQQSLDQGLQFLIQYYNGEERAKGNILERFSAQQFPDLHSELNLSSLELGDSALYFCASSPQGTEAFFGQGTRLTVV.

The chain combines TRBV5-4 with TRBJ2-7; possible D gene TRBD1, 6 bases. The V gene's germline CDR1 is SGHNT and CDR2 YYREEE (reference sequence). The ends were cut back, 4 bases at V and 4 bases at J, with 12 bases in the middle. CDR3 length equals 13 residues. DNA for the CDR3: TGTGCCAGCAGCCAAGTGGGGGCGTACGAGCAGTACTTC. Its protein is CASSQVGAYEQYF.

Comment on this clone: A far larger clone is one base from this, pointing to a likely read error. DNA of the CDR3: TGTGCCAGCAGCTTGGATCCGCGGGGTGGGGGGGAGCAGTACTTC. It encodes CASSLDPRGGGEQYF. The rearrangement links TRBV7-2 to TRBJ2-7; TRBD2 is a possible D gene (6 bases). The V gene's germline CDR1 is SGHTA and CDR2 FQGNSA. The CDR3 contains 15 residues. Trimming removed 3 bases from V and 7 bases from J, with 19 bases in between. The full variable domain, completed using reference TRBV7-2 and TRBJ2-7, is GAGVSQSPSNKVTEKGKDVELRCDPISGHTALYWYRQSLGQGLEFLIYFQGNSAPDKSGLPSDRFSAERTGGSVSTLTIQRTQQEDSAVYLCASSLDPRGGGEQYFGPGTRLTVT.

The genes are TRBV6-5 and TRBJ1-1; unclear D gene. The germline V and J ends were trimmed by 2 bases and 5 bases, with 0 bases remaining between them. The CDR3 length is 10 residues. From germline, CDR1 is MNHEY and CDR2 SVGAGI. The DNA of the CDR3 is TGTGCCAGCAGTTACACTGAAGCTTTCTTT. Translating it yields CASSYTEAFF.

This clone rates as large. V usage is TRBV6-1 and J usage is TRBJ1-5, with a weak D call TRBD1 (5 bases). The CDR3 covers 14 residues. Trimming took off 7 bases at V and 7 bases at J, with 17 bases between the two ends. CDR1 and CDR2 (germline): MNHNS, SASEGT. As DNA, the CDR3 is TGTGCCAGCACCTTGACATACCGACAGCAGCCCCAGCATTTT. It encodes CASTLTYRQQPQHF.

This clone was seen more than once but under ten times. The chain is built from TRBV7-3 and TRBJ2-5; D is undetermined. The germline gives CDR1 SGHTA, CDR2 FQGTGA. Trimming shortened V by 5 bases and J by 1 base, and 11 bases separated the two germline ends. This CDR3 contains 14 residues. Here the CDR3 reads CASSAHGIQETQYF. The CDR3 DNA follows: TGTGCCAGCAGCGCCCATGGGATCCAAGAGACCCAGTACTTC.